The rows below give T cell receptor beta chains drawn from one sample of a study of T cell responses to AZD1222 COVID-19 vaccine. Sequenced by immunoSEQ multiplex PCR; TCRdb stores in-frame clones only, minus some. The sample consists of roughly 120,000 clones, roughly 88% of them appearing once. Sequencing was performed on peripheral blood, taken on day 0 of AZD1222 vaccination. These receptors all come from an adult in good health. CDR3s include the opening cysteine and the closing phenylalanine or tryptophan. A D gene is named only where the DNA matches it firmly. Size is omitted from some rows. Given values are once, few, many or a class for expanded clones.

abundance: -
d_gene: TRBD2
j_gene: TRBJ2-1
v_gene: TRBV3-1/TRBV3-2
CDR3nt: TGTGCCAGCAGCCAAGTAGAGCGGGAGGCGGATGAGCAGTTCTTC
CDR3aa: CASSQVEREADEQFF

abundance: once
d_gene: TRBD2
j_gene: TRBJ2-2
v_gene: TRBV4-1
CDR3nt: TGCGCCAGCAGCTACACTAGCGGAGATAACACCGGGGAGCTGTTTTTT
CDR3aa: CASSYTSGDNTGELFF

abundance: -
d_gene: TRBD2
j_gene: TRBJ2-2
v_gene: TRBV4-3
CDR3nt: TGCGCCAGCAGCCCAAGACTAGCGGGAGAGATCACCGGGGAGCTGTTTTTT
CDR3aa: CASSPRLAGEITGELFF

abundance: -
d_gene: -
j_gene: TRBJ2-7
v_gene: TRBV6-2/TRBV6-3
CDR3nt: TGTGCCAGCAGACCTCAGGGATTCTACGAGCAGTACTTC
CDR3aa: CASRPQGFYEQYF

abundance: -
d_gene: -
j_gene: TRBJ1-1
v_gene: TRBV7-8
CDR3nt: TGTGCCAGCAGCCTCCTAAACAGGGCGAACACTGAAGCTTTCTTT
CDR3aa: CASSLLNRANTEAFF

abundance: -
d_gene: TRBD1
j_gene: TRBJ1-1
v_gene: TRBV19
CDR3nt: TGTGCCTCGAATCGGGCGGAGGGGGCGAACACTGAAGCTTTCTTT
CDR3aa: CASNRAEGANTEAFF

abundance: -
d_gene: -
j_gene: TRBJ2-2
v_gene: TRBV30
CDR3nt: TGTGCCTGGAGAATTAAGGGGGGCACCGGGGAGCTGTTTTTT
CDR3aa: CAWRIKGGTGELFF

abundance: -
d_gene: -
j_gene: TRBJ1-1
v_gene: TRBV18
CDR3nt: TGTGCCAGCTCACCTAGTCTTCAGCACACTGAAGCTTTCTTT
CDR3aa: CASSPSLQHTEAFF

abundance: -
d_gene: -
j_gene: TRBJ2-2
v_gene: TRBV11-2
CDR3nt: TGTGCCAGCAGGGTTATAGGCGGGCGGATGAACACCGGGGAGCTGTTTTTT
CDR3aa: CASRVIGGRMNTGELFF

abundance: -
d_gene: -
j_gene: TRBJ1-2
v_gene: TRBV4-1
CDR3nt: TGCGCCAGCAGCCAACAGGGTAACTATGGCTACACCTTC
CDR3aa: CASSQQGNYGYTF

abundance: -
d_gene: TRBD1
j_gene: TRBJ1-4
v_gene: TRBV25-1
CDR3nt: TGTGCCAGCAGTGGACCAGGGACAGGGCGTGAAAAACTGTTTTTT
CDR3aa: CASSGPGTGREKLFF

abundance: -
d_gene: -
j_gene: TRBJ1-2
v_gene: TRBV3-1/TRBV3-2
CDR3nt: TGTGCCAGCAGCCAAGAGGGGGGTTCCAGGGGCTACACCTTC
CDR3aa: CASSQEGGSRGYTF

abundance: -
d_gene: TRBD1
j_gene: TRBJ1-1
v_gene: TRBV12-3/TRBV12-4
CDR3nt: TGTGCCACCGCGACCAGGGGGCGTACTGAAGCTTTCTTT
CDR3aa: CATATRGRTEAFF

abundance: -
d_gene: -
j_gene: TRBJ1-3
v_gene: TRBV29-1
CDR3nt: TGCAGCGTCCGAAGGCCCCCTGGAAACACCATATATTTT
CDR3aa: CSVRRPPGNTIYF

abundance: -
d_gene: -
j_gene: TRBJ1-5
v_gene: TRBV3-1/TRBV3-2
CDR3nt: TGTGCCAGCAGCCAAGGCTGGAATCAGCCCCAGCATTTT
CDR3aa: CASSQGWNQPQHF

abundance: -
d_gene: TRBD1
j_gene: TRBJ2-5
v_gene: TRBV6-5
CDR3nt: TGTGCCATTACGACAGGGCTTGGAAAGTGGGAGACCCAGTACTTC
CDR3aa: CAITTGLGKWETQYF

abundance: -
d_gene: TRBD1
j_gene: TRBJ2-7
v_gene: TRBV5-1
CDR3nt: TGCGCCAGCAGCCCGCAGGGGGACTCCTACGAGCAGTACTTC
CDR3aa: CASSPQGDSYEQYF

abundance: -
d_gene: TRBD1
j_gene: TRBJ2-1
v_gene: TRBV9
CDR3nt: TGTGCCAGCAGCGAGGGGGACAGGCCCTACAATGAGCAGTTCTTC
CDR3aa: CASSEGDRPYNEQFF

abundance: -
d_gene: -
j_gene: TRBJ1-1
v_gene: TRBV7-2
CDR3nt: TGTGCCAGCAGCACGGACGGGAACACTGAAGCTTTCTTT
CDR3aa: CASSTDGNTEAFF

abundance: -
d_gene: -
j_gene: TRBJ1-6
v_gene: TRBV9
CDR3nt: TGTGCCAGCAGCCCCCCGGGGGGGGAAGGTTCACCCCTCCACTTT
CDR3aa: CASSPPGGEGSPLHF

abundance: -
d_gene: TRBD2
j_gene: TRBJ2-3
v_gene: TRBV6-4
CDR3nt: TGTGCCAGCAGGCGGGGGGCTACTAGCACAGATACGCAGTATTTT
CDR3aa: CASRRGATSTDTQYF

abundance: -
d_gene: -
j_gene: TRBJ2-7
v_gene: TRBV5-4
CDR3nt: TGTGCCAGCAGCCTGGCTGGGGGGAACTCCTACGAGCAGTACTTC
CDR3aa: CASSLAGGNSYEQYF

abundance: -
d_gene: TRBD1
j_gene: TRBJ1-1
v_gene: TRBV7-2
CDR3nt: TGTGCCAGCAGCTTCATCCCGCAGGGGGGGAACACTGAAGCTTTCTTT
CDR3aa: CASSFIPQGGNTEAFF

abundance: -
d_gene: -
j_gene: TRBJ2-3
v_gene: TRBV28
CDR3nt: TGTGCCAGCAACGGTTTAGGGACCCCGGGGGCAGATACGCAGTATTTT
CDR3aa: CASNGLGTPGADTQYF

abundance: -
d_gene: -
j_gene: TRBJ1-6
v_gene: TRBV4-1
CDR3nt: TGCGCCAGCAGCCAAGGGTTGGATTGGGGAGGGGCGAATTCACCCCTCCACTTT
CDR3aa: CASSQGLDWGGANSPLHF

abundance: -
d_gene: -
j_gene: TRBJ2-5
v_gene: TRBV5-1
CDR3nt: TGCGCCAGCAGCTTGGACAGGAGAAACGTGATCCAAGAGACCCAGTACTTC
CDR3aa: CASSLDRRNVIQETQYF

abundance: -
d_gene: -
j_gene: TRBJ1-2
v_gene: TRBV27
CDR3nt: TGTGCCAGCAGTTTATCTGCGACGGAGGCAATTTACTATGGCTACACCTTC
CDR3aa: CASSLSATEAIYYGYTF

abundance: few
d_gene: TRBD1
j_gene: TRBJ1-1
v_gene: TRBV5-1
CDR3nt: TGCGCCAGCAGCTGGGGACAGGGAGGGCGAGCTTTCTTT
CDR3aa: CASSWGQGGRAFF

abundance: -
d_gene: TRBD1
j_gene: TRBJ2-3
v_gene: TRBV11-2
CDR3nt: TGTGCCAGCAGCTCTTACCAGGACAGGCAGGATACGCAGTATTTT
CDR3aa: CASSSYQDRQDTQYF

abundance: -
d_gene: TRBD1
j_gene: TRBJ1-1
v_gene: TRBV11-2
CDR3nt: TGTGCCAGCAGCCTGACAGGGGGCGTTAACACTGAAGCTTTCTTT
CDR3aa: CASSLTGGVNTEAFF